The sequence of this TCR beta chain was determined in a study of T cells in Graves' hyperthyroidism and ophthalmopathy. Overall study findings and caveats: Most thyroid-expanded clonotypes above 0.001 were also found in blood. Ophthalmopathy was told apart from stable hyperthyroidism by a 13 V-J model.

Reasons for excluding patients were uncontrolled infection, other autoimmune disease, pregnancy or lactation. It was RNA transcripts that yielded the amplified TCR beta CDR3 regions. HTBI primers were used for first-round RT-PCR of the TCR CDR3. In TCRdb, the multiplex PCR reads were re-called with MiXCR into one record per CDR3 protein. The sample has approximately 380,000 distinct CDR3 sequences, about an eighth seen once. This clonotype turned up a few times. Its antigen is undetermined. The junction departs from germline at one end; a sequencing error may be responsible. Germline values: CDR1 MGHRA, CDR2 YSYEKL. CDR3 length: 14 residues.

This clonotype was sampled from a man aged 50 to 60 with Graves' ophthalmopathy. The chain has TRBV4-1 and TRBJ1-4; TRBD1 might be the D (6 bases). The sample taken for sequencing was blood. The CDR3 bases are TGCGCCAGCAACCAAGATCCCGGACAGGAAAAACTGTTTTTT. This codes for CASNQDPGQEKLFF.